This entry describes one TCR beta chain. What it recognizes is unknown. Produced via immunoSEQ multiplex PCR; TCRdb's table is partial and in-frame only. The sample holds approximately 50,000 clones, 87% seen once. This sample is drawn from a study of a mutant IDH1 vaccine in newly diagnosed glioma. Across the study: Patients received vaccination from 4-6 weeks after radiotherapy alone, or with temozolomide cycles. Those enrolled had earlier been treated with radiotherapy, temozolomide, or both, mostly both.

CDR3 length: 14 amino acids. The V end lost 10 bases, the J end lost 3 bases, and 18 bases lay between the germline ends. Germline lookup yields CDR1 MNHNY and CDR2 SVGAGI (reference sequence). General study findings and limits: Variations in leading peripheral T cell clonotypes appeared to have no connection with pseudoprogression.

The time point is: week 23, last vaccination. A single vaccine dose contained 300 ug of mutant IDH1 20-mer peptide, and topical imiquimod was used with it. Those who donated had recent WHO grade 3 or 4 IDH1-mutant, ATRX-lost astrocytomas. This chain connects TRBV6-6 to TRBJ2-5; the D gene is possibly TRBD1 (6 bases). The TCR comes from a man aged 35 to 55 with glioma. Sequenced material: PBMCs, taken from a glioma patient whose treatment included an IDH1 peptide vaccine. CDR3: CATASFTGKETQYF. The CDR3 DNA reads as TGTGCCACCGCCTCCTTTACAGGGAAAGAGACCCAGTACTTC.